This T cell receptor (beta chain) was identified in a study of T cell clones after liver transplantation. Study in general: At least one year of complete immunosuppression withdrawal without enzymes over twice normal defined tolerance. Study findings and constraints: Low donor cell numbers restricted donor-reactive repertoire measurement in two subjects.

This table comes from immunoSEQ multiplex PCR, and its TCRdb copy is limited to in-frame clones, with some not included. Of over 15,000 clones listed, 88% are singletons. CDR1 LNHDA and CDR2 SQIVND come from the germline V gene (reference sequence). There are 15 residues in the CDR3. V dropped 5 bases and J dropped 4; count of bases not matched to a gene: 7. Regarding this clone: Its antigen is still unknown.

Sequenced here: CD8+ T cells from blood, sampled before liver transplant. The chain uses TRBV19 and TRBJ2-7; the match to TRBD1 covers 11 bases. The receptor was isolated from a human donor who received a liver transplant. This chain's CDR3 is CASSVGQGAGYEQYF. Written as DNA, the CDR3 is TGTGCCAGTAGTGTTGGACAGGGGGCAGGATACGAGCAGTACTTC.